This T cell receptor beta chain came from a study of cytomegalovirus exposure and HLA in healthy donors. Libraries were prepared by immunoSEQ multiplex PCR; TCRdb keeps only in-frame clonotypes and omits some of them. The table records 85,000 to 120,000 clones, about 87% of them present only once. Per the germline V gene, CDR1 is SNHLY and CDR2 is FYNNEI. V lost 5 bases to trimming and J lost 1 base, with 5 bases between them. CDR3 length: 12 residues. J is TRBJ1-1 and V is TRBV2; D is undetermined. The sequenced sample was PBMCs. This TCR came from a young woman in good health and CMV-seropositive. As DNA, the CDR3 is TGTGCCAGCAGTTCAAAGAACACTGAAGCTTTCTTT. Its translation is CASSSKNTEAFF.